This T cell receptor (beta chain) derives from a study of blood T cell repertoires in COVID-19. The wider study: From the United States, Italy and Spain came samples of acute and convalescent COVID-19. From T cells, B-cell-depleted T cells, or PBMCs came the material, which was cDNA or gDNA.

Germline CDR1 reads MNHNY; CDR2 reads SVGAGI (reference sequence). The CDR3 spans 15 residues. The germline V and J ends were trimmed by 8 bases and 0 bases, with 17 bases remaining between them. The method was immunoSEQ multiplex PCR; TCRdb's version includes in-frame clones alone and lacks a portion of them. The sample yields about 89,000 clones, approximately 88% seen once. Sequencing input: peripheral blood. This clonotype was sampled from a man aged 55 to 70 with acute or convalescent COVID-19. The chain is built from TRBV6-6 and TRBJ2-7, with D perhaps matching TRBD2 (7 bases). The CDR3 nucleotides are TGTGCCAGCTCCGAGGGGGGGGCGGCCTCCTACGAGCAGTACTTC. This translates into CASSEGGAASYEQYF.